This TCR beta chain was recovered during a study of cytomegalovirus exposure and HLA in healthy donors. A multiplex PCR was run with 60 Vbeta primers and 13 Jbeta primers. Clones were read by immunoSEQ multiplex PCR, and TCRdb kept only the in-frame ones, dropping some. The sample includes more than 95,000 clones, about 10% of them seen just once. Details on this clone: The target antigen is unknown.

Germline V gives CDR1 PRHDT, CDR2 FYEKMQ (reference sequence). V gave up 4 bases and J gave up 6 bases; unmatched junction bases: 13. The CDR3 has 16 residues. Findings and limits, study-wide: Roughly even sequencing depth across donors was the assumption behind the presence/absence analyses.

The TCR originated in a woman younger than 30 in good health and CMV-seropositive. The V call is TRBV13, the J call TRBJ2-7; 9 nucleotides match TRBD1. Input material: PBMCs. The CDR3 region is CASSSGTGKFRGEQYF. As DNA, the CDR3 is TGTGCCAGCAGCTCCGGGACAGGGAAGTTTCGTGGCGAGCAGTACTTC.